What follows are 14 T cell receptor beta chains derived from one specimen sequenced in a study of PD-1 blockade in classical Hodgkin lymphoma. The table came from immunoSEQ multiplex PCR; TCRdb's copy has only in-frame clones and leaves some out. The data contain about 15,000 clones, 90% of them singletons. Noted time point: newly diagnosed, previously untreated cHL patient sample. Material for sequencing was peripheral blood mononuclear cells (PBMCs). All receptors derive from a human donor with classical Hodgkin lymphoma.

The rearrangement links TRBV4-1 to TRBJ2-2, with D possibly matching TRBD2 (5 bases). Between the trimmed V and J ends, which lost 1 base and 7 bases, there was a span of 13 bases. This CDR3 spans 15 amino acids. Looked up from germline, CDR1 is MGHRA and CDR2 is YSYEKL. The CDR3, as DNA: TGCGCCAGCAGCCAAGGGGCTAGAGGGCGCGGGGAGCTGTTTTTT. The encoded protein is CASSQGARGRGELFF.

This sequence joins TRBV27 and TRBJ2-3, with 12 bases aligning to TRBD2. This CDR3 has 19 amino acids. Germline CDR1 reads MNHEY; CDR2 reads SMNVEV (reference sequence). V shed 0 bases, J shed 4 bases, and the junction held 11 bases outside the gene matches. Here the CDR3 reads CASSLSRLAGDIRADTQYF. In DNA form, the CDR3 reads TGTGCCAGCAGTTTATCCCGACTAGCGGGAGATATTAGGGCAGATACGCAGTATTTT.

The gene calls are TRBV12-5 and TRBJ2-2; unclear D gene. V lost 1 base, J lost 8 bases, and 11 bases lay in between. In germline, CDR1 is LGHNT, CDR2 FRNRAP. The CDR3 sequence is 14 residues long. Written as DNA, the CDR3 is TGTGCTAGTGGTTTGGGGATTCAAAAAGGGGAGCTGTTTTTT. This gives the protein CASGLGIQKGELFF.

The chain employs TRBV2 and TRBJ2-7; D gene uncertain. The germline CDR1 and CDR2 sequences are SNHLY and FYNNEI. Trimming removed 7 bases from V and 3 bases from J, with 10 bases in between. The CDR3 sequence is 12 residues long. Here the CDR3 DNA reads TGTGCCAGCATGGGGTATAACTACGAGCAGTACTTC. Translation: CASMGYNYEQYF.

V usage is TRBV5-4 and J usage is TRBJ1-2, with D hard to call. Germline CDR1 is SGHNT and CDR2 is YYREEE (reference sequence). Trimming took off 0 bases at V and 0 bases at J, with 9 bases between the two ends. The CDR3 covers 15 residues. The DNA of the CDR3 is TGTGCCAGCAGCTTGGACCAGCAGCCTAACTATGGCTACACCTTC. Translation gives CASSLDQQPNYGYTF. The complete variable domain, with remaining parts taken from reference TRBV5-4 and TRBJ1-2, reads ETGVTQSPTHLIKTRGQQVTLRCSSQSGHNTVSWYQQALGQGPQFIFQYYREEENGRGNFPPRFSGLQFPNYSSELNVNALELDDSALYLCASSLDQQPNYGYTFGSGTRLTVV.

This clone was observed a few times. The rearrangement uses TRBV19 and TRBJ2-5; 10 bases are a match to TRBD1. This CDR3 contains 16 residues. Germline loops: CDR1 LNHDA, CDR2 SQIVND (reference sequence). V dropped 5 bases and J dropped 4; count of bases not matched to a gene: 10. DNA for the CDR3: TGTGCCAGTAGTCGCCGGGGACAGGGGAGTGGAGAGACCCAGTACTTC. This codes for CASSRRGQGSGETQYF. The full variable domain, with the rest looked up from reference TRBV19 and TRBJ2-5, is DGGITQSPKYLFRKEGQNVTLSCEQNLNHDAMYWYRQDPGQGLRLIYYSQIVNDFQKGDIAEGYSVSREKKESFPLTVTSAQKNPTAFYLCASSRRGQGSGETQYFGPGTRLLVL.

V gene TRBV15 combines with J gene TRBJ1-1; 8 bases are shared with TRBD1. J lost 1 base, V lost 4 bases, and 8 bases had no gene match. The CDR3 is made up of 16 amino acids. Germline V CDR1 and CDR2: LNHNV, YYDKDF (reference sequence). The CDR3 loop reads CATSKAPTGANTEAFF. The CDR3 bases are TGTGCCACCAGCAAAGCCCCGACAGGGGCGAACACTGAAGCTTTCTTT.

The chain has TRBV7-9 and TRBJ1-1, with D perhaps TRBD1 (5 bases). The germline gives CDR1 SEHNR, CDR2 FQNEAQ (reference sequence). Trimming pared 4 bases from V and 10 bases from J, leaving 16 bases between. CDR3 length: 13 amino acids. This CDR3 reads CASSSVGGVGAFF. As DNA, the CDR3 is TGTGCCAGCAGCTCCGTTGGGGGGGTTGGAGCTTTCTTT.

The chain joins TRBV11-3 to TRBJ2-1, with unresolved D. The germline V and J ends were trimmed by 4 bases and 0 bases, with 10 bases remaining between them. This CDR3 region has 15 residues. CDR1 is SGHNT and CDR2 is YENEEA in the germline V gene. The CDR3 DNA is TGTGCCAGCAGCTCCCAACCTACCTCCTACAATGAGCAGTTCTTC. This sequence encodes CASSSQPTSYNEQFF.

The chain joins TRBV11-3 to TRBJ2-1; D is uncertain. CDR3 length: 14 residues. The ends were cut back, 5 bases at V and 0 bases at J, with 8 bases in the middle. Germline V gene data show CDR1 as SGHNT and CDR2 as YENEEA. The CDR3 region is CASSPSGSYNEQFF. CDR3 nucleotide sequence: TGTGCCAGCAGCCCCTCGGGCTCCTACAATGAGCAGTTCTTC.

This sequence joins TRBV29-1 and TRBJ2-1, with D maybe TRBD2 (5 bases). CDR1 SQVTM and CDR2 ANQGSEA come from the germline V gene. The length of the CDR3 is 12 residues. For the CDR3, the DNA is TGCAGTGGGAGTGAGTCCTACAATGAGCAGTTCTTC. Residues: CSGSESYNEQFF.

This CDR3 is CASSTVGNTEAFF. CDR3 DNA sequence: TGTGCCAGCAGTACCGTTGGGAACACTGAAGCTTTCTTT. The J gene is TRBJ1-1, the V gene TRBV6-6; D unresolved. The CDR3 has 13 amino acids. Germline-derived CDR1 and CDR2 are MNHNY and SVGAGI (reference sequence). Between the trimmed V and J ends, which lost 5 bases and 1 base, there was a span of 8 bases.

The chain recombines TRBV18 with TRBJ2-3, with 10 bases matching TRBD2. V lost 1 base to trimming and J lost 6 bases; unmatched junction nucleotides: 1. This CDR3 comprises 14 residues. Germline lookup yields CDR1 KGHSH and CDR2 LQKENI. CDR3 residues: CASSPQREGDTQYF. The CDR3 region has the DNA TGTGCCAGCTCACCACAGCGGGAGGGTGATACGCAGTATTTT.

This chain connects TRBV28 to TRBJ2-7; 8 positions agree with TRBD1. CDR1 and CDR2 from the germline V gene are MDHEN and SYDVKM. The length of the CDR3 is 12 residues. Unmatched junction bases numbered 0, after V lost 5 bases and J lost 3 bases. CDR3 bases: TGTGCCAGCAGTGGACAGGGCTACGAGCAGTACTTC. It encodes CASSGQGYEQYF.